These 30 T cell receptor beta chains share one sample of origin, sequenced in a study of blood T cells in healthy people across ages. Primed by a sample-barcoded 5' primer and a J-beta primer mix, a second PCR proceeded for about 7 to 11 cycles. TCRdb re-analysed the 5' RACE reads in MiXCR, keeping a single row per CDR3 protein. The profile covers about 1,600,000 distinct CDR3 sequences, with 40% to 50% appearing a single time and 7.9% taken by the ten largest. Material for sequencing was blood. Source of these receptors: a woman aged 18-29 years in good health.

The CDR3: CASSLYGRSLQETQYF. Here the CDR3 DNA reads TGTGCCAGCAGTTTATACGGCAGGAGCCTTCAAGAGACCCAGTACTTC. The V gene is TRBV27, the J gene TRBJ2-5; D uncertain. Germline V CDR1 and CDR2: MNHEY, SMNVEV (reference sequence). The ends were cut back, 1 base at V and 2 bases at J, with 14 bases in the middle. This CDR3 is built from 16 residues.

The J gene is TRBJ2-3, the V gene TRBV9, with D tentatively TRBD2 (7 bases). The V and J ends lost 0 bases and 4 bases respectively, with 15 bases between them. Germline V gene sequence: CDR1 SGDLS, CDR2 YYNGEE. The length of the CDR3 is 16 residues. Here the CDR3 reads CASSVEKGGPSDTQYF. The CDR3 region has the DNA TGTGCCAGCAGCGTAGAGAAGGGGGGGCCCTCAGATACGCAGTATTTT. The full variable domain, in which reference TRBV9 and TRBJ2-3 provide the parts outside the CDR3, is DSGVTQTPKHLITATGQRVTLRCSPRSGDLSVYWYQQSLDQGLQFLIQYYNGEERAKGNILERFSAQQFPDLHSELNLSSLELGDSALYFCASSVEKGGPSDTQYFGPGTRLTVL.

V is TRBV25-1 and J is TRBJ2-7; 8 bases map to TRBD2. Germline V gene sequence: CDR1 MGHDK, CDR2 SYGVNS. The ends lost 11 bases at V and 7 bases at J; junction bases unmatched: 16. This CDR3 has 14 amino acids. The CDR3 sequence is CACGPGGRYNEQYF. Here the CDR3 DNA reads TGTGCCTGCGGACCGGGGGGGCGTTACAATGAGCAGTACTTC.

This clonotype was recorded only once. The V call is TRBV2, the J call TRBJ2-4; 8 bases are shared with TRBD2. Per the germline V gene, CDR1 is SNHLY and CDR2 is FYNNEI. The CDR3 is 17 amino acids. V shed 5 bases, J shed 3 bases, and the junction held 12 bases outside the gene matches. The CDR3 sequence: CASSPGGRLVGKNIQYF. CDR3 coding DNA: TGTGCCAGCAGTCCTGGCGGGAGGCTCGTAGGCAAAAACATTCAGTACTTC.

The rearrangement links TRBV4-1 to TRBJ2-1, with D hard to call. Germline CDR1 reads MGHRA; CDR2 reads YSYEKL. This CDR3 comprises 13 residues. V dropped 7 bases and J dropped 4 bases, with 11 bases sitting between them. Written as DNA, the CDR3 is TGCGCCAGCACCAACTTAGGTTACAATGAGCAGTTCTTC. It codes for CASTNLGYNEQFF.

This clonotype was detected a few times. The chain links TRBV20-1 to TRBJ2-7, with D unclear. The CDR3 runs 12 residues. The germline V gene encodes CDR1 DFQATT and CDR2 SNEGSKA (reference sequence). The ends were cut back, 6 bases at V and 2 bases at J, with 11 bases in the middle. The CDR3 DNA follows: TGCAGTGCCCCGAGATCCACCTACGAGCAGTACTTC. Protein sequence: CSAPRSTYEQYF.

The chain couples TRBV10-3 to TRBJ1-2; D gene ambiguous. With 2 bases removed from V and 5 bases from J, the gap between germline ends came to 6 bases. This CDR3 contains 12 residues. The germline CDR1 and CDR2 sequences are ENHRY and SYGVKD. This chain's CDR3 is CAISEGEYGYTF. For the CDR3, the DNA is TGTGCCATCAGTGAGGGGGAATATGGCTACACCTTC.

This clonotype was seen only a few times. This chain links TRBV6-1 with TRBJ2-5; D is uncertain. The germline gives CDR1 MNHNS, CDR2 SASEGT. V lost 8 bases and J 1 base, leaving 14 bases between the germline ends. The CDR3 sequence is 14 residues long. CDR3 DNA: TGTGCCAGCCGACGTCCTCCGCCCCAAGAGACCCAGTACTTC. Residues: CASRRPPPQETQYF.

The genes are TRBV12-3 or TRBV12-4 and TRBJ2-1, with TRBD2 matching 12 bases. V shed 2 bases, J shed 0 bases, and the junction held 8 bases outside the gene matches. The CDR3 loop spans 19 amino acids. The CDR3 protein is CASSLFGLAGGSSYNEQFF. The CDR3 nucleotides read TGTGCCAGCAGTTTATTTGGTCTAGCGGGAGGGAGCTCCTACAATGAGCAGTTCTTC.

This clonotype was seen only a few times. The rearrangement uses TRBV7-8 and TRBJ2-7; a weak D match, TRBD2 (6 bases). The CDR3 totals 14 residues. V was shortened by 1 base and J by 6 bases, with 13 bases between the two germline ends. Germline CDR1 and CDR2: SGHVS and FQNEAQ. Written as DNA, the CDR3 is TGTGCCAGCAGCTTAGACGGAGGGAGTCTCGAGCAGTACTTC. Translated: CASSLDGGSLEQYF.

This clonotype was found a few times. The V gene is TRBV7-9, the J gene TRBJ2-3; the D gene is possibly TRBD2 (6 bases). V lost 5 bases and J lost 4, with 22 bases in between. The CDR3 runs to 17 residues. Germline values: CDR1 SEHNR, CDR2 FQNEAQ (reference sequence). The DNA of the CDR3 is TGTGCCAGCAGCCCGGTGAGGGGCACTAGCCTCTCAGATACGCAGTATTTT. This encodes CASSPVRGTSLSDTQYF.

This chain connects TRBV6-5 to TRBJ2-1, with D possibly matching TRBD2 (7 bases). The CDR3 has 22 residues. Trimming pared 0 bases from V and 2 bases from J, leaving 29 bases between. From germline, CDR1 is MNHEY and CDR2 SVGAGI. The CDR3 coding sequence is TGTGCCAGCAGTTACTCGAACCCCCCGGACAGCGGGGTGGCACCCACCTACAATGAGCAGTTCTTC. Amino acids: CASSYSNPPDSGVAPTYNEQFF.

On this clonotype: One base away lies a much larger clone, so this may be a sequencing read error. The chain employs TRBV10-2 and TRBJ2-5; 8 bases agree with TRBD1. The J call may not be correct, given that the DNA end is closer to TRBJ2-7. Germline loops: CDR1 WSHSY, CDR2 SAAADI. This CDR3 contains 13 residues. Written as DNA, the CDR3 is TGCGCCAGCTACCGGGACAGGAGTTACGAGCAGTACTTC. This gives the protein CASYRDRSYEQYF.

This clonotype turned up a few times. The V gene is TRBV6-5, the J gene TRBJ1-4, with D hard to call. The V gene lost 2 bases and the J gene lost 0 bases, with 16 bases spanning the gap. Looked up from germline, CDR1 is MNHEY and CDR2 is SVGAGI. CDR3 size: 18 residues. CDR3 DNA: TGTGCCAGCAGTTACCCCCGCAAGTCGGGTGCAACTAATGAAAAACTGTTTTTT. This codes for CASSYPRKSGATNEKLFF.

The chain is built from TRBV6-1 and TRBJ2-2, with 8 positions matching TRBD2. The V and J ends lost 9 bases and 2 bases, in that order; junction bases with no gene match: 14. The CDR3 extends over 17 amino acids. The germline gives CDR1 MNHNS, CDR2 SASEGT. The CDR3 loop is CASSPQAGGYNTGELFF. The CDR3 bases are TGTGCCAGTAGTCCTCAGGCGGGGGGCTACAACACCGGGGAGCTGTTTTTT.

The chain recombines TRBV3-1 with TRBJ2-7; TRBD2 might be the D (5 bases). Looked up from germline, CDR1 is LGHDT and CDR2 is YNNKEL (reference sequence). V shed 0 bases and J shed 2 bases, with 11 bases lying between them. The CDR3 is 15 residues long. CDR3 DNA: TGTGCCAGCAGCCAAGATCGCGGGTTCACCTACGAGCAGTACTTC. Translating it yields CASSQDRGFTYEQYF.

The sample holds one count of this clonotype. The V gene is TRBV12-3 or TRBV12-4, the J gene TRBJ2-5; D assignment may be TRBD1 or TRBD2 (5 bases each). The CDR3 totals 14 residues. V lost 6 bases and J lost 2, with 13 bases in between. The CDR3 sequence: CASSIPGRQETQYF. The CDR3 DNA is TGTGCCAGCAGCATCCCGGGACGGCAAGAGACCCAGTACTTC.

This rearrangement joins TRBV10-3 to TRBJ2-7; 7 nucleotides line up with TRBD2. The J call may be faulty, since TRBJ2-5 better matches the DNA end. The CDR3 is 13 amino acids. CDR1 and CDR2 (germline): ENHRY, SYGVKD. DNA of the CDR3: TGTGCCATCGGGGGAGGGCCACTGGAGACCCAGTACTTC. Encoded protein: CAIGGGPLETQYF.

The chain recombines TRBV28 with TRBJ1-1; perhaps TRBD1 as D (5 bases). Trimming took off 6 bases at V and 0 bases at J, with 14 bases between the two ends. There are 15 residues in the CDR3. Germline-derived CDR1 and CDR2 are MDHEN and SYDVKM. For the CDR3, the DNA is TGTGCCAGCAGACTTTTTTGGGGGATGAACACTGAAGCTTTCTTT. It yields the protein CASRLFWGMNTEAFF.

There are many counts of this clonotype. The chain has TRBV7-2 and TRBJ2-7; a weak D match, TRBD2 (6 bases). The CDR3 has 14 residues. With 1 base removed from V and 4 bases from J, the gap between germline ends came to 11 bases. Per the germline V gene, CDR1 is SGHTA and CDR2 is FQGNSA. CDR3 protein: CASSLDRGWYEQYF. Written as DNA, the CDR3 is TGTGCCAGCAGCTTAGATCGGGGGTGGTACGAGCAGTACTTC.

The V gene is TRBV7-9, the J gene TRBJ1-1, with a possible D match to TRBD1 (6 bases). V was clipped by 6 bases and J by 4 bases, with 12 bases between them. Germline V CDR1 and CDR2: SEHNR, FQNEAQ (reference sequence). This CDR3 spans 13 amino acids. CDR3 residues: CASRYRVGTEAFF. DNA for the CDR3: TGTGCCAGCAGATACAGGGTTGGCACTGAAGCTTTCTTT.

The sample holds a few counts of this clonotype. The chain couples TRBV10-3 to TRBJ2-3; TRBD2 matches at 8 bases. This CDR3 comprises 15 residues. V shed 9 bases and J 1 base; nucleotides not matched to a gene: 9. The germline gives CDR1 ENHRY, CDR2 SYGVKD. This CDR3 reads CAMSGGSGGTDTQYF. In nucleotides, the CDR3 is TGTGCCATGTCGGGGGGTAGCGGGGGCACAGATACGCAGTATTTT.

The chain carries TRBV20-1 and TRBJ2-6; D is undetermined. Trimming left V 6 bases short and J 4 bases short, with 13 bases between. CDR1 is DFQATT and CDR2 is SNEGSKA in the germline V gene (reference sequence). The CDR3 totals 14 residues. The CDR3 loop reads CSAPKAAGANVLTF. The CDR3 DNA reads TGCAGTGCCCCCAAGGCAGCAGGGGCCAACGTCCTGACTTTC.

V and J are TRBV6-6 and TRBJ1-1, with D hard to call. CDR3 length: 15 residues. Germline CDR1 is MNHNY and CDR2 is SVGAGI (reference sequence). Between the trimmed V and J ends, which lost 0 bases and 1 base, there was a span of 9 bases. CDR3 nucleotide sequence: TGTGCCAGCAGTTACTCGAAGGCAGGGAACACTGAAGCTTTCTTT. It encodes CASSYSKAGNTEAFF.

The J gene is TRBJ1-5, the V gene TRBV12-3 or TRBV12-4, with TRBD1 identical over 7 bases. CDR3 length equals 14 residues. Trimming cost V 7 bases and J 2 bases; bases outside gene matches: 5. This CDR3 reads CASTKTGRNQPQHF. The CDR3 nucleotides are TGTGCCAGCACCAAGACAGGGCGCAATCAGCCCCAGCATTTT.

The chain has TRBV6-1 and TRBJ2-7; weak D call: TRBD1 (5 bases). The CDR3 spans 15 residues. Germline CDR1 MNHNS, CDR2 SASEGT. Trimming left V 6 bases short and J 7 bases short, with 22 bases between. CDR3 loop: CASSNSLDSSLEQYF. CDR3 in DNA: TGTGCCAGCAGCAACTCTCTTGACAGCTCCCTGGAGCAGTACTTC.

As to this clonotype: A read error may explain this, as a much larger clone is one base away. This chain joins TRBV25-1 and TRBJ2-1; D might be TRBD1 or TRBD2, each matching 5 bases. The V gene's germline CDR1 is MGHDK and CDR2 SYGVNS. The CDR3 covers 15 residues. Trimming cost V 5 bases and J 10 bases, with 21 bases left between them. The CDR3 spells CASSQLWGSSYEQFF. The CDR3 DNA reads TGTGCCAGCAGTCAGCTGTGGGGGAGCTCCTACGAGCAGTTCTTC.

The V call is TRBV4-1, the J call TRBJ2-5; TRBD1 aligns across 10 bases. Germline trimming cut 4 bases from V and 11 bases from J; bases unmatched to any gene: 16. Germline V CDR1 and CDR2: MGHRA, YSYEKL. The CDR3 runs to 16 residues. CDR3 protein: CASSLISGQGVYEQYF. The CDR3 region has the DNA TGCGCCAGCAGCCTGATATCCGGACAGGGGGTCTATGAGCAGTACTTC.

This clonotype occurred a few times. The chain carries TRBV20-1 and TRBJ1-2; 8 bases agree with TRBD1. V gave up 1 base and J gave up 6 bases; unmatched junction bases: 1. Per germline, CDR1 DFQATT and CDR2 SNEGSKA (reference sequence). The length of the CDR3 is 12 residues. This CDR3 reads CSARGTGNGYTF. The CDR3 region has the DNA TGCAGTGCTAGAGGGACAGGGAATGGCTACACCTTC.

The rearrangement links TRBV2 to TRBJ2-1; D may match TRBD1 or TRBD2 (5 bases each). This CDR3 comprises 13 residues. Germline CDR1 reads SNHLY; CDR2 reads FYNNEI. V lost 8 bases and J lost 7, with 15 bases in between. The CDR3 loop is CASPPTGANEQFF. The CDR3 DNA is TGTGCCAGCCCCCCCACCGGGGCAAATGAGCAGTTCTTC.